A selection of T cell receptor beta chains follows, all from one sample in a study of OX40 agonist ivuxolimab in advanced cancers. Generated by immunoSEQ multiplex PCR, the TCRdb table keeps only in-frame clones and is missing some. The sample includes approximately 64,000 clones, about 83% seen only once; the top ten take approximately 0.7%. The sequencing here drew on CD4+ or CD8+ T cells sorted from blood, taken in a trial of the OX40 agonist ivuxolimab. The receptors here all came from an adult with an advanced solid tumor such as melanoma, head and neck, liver or kidney cancer. Each CDR3 is given with its conserved first and last residue. D genes are given only for firm matches. Rows give clone size only sometimes, using once, few, many, or a class for an expanded clone.

J gene | D gene | V gene | clone size | CDR3 DNA | CDR3 protein
TRBJ1-4 | . | TRBV19 | . | TGTGCCAGTAGTCTCGCGAGGAAGGAAGAAAAACTGTTTTTT | CASSLARKEEKLFF
TRBJ2-1 | . | TRBV7-2 | . | TGTGCCAGCAGCTCCCTCGGGCAGGGCTCCTACAATGAGCAGTTCTTC | CASSSLGQGSYNEQFF
TRBJ2-1 | . | TRBV6-1 | . | TGTGCCAGCACCTCTCGAGACAGTTACAATGAGCAGTTCTTC | CASTSRDSYNEQFF
TRBJ1-6 | . | TRBV5-4 | . | TGTGCCAGCAGCTCTGGACGGGGCAATAATTCACCCCTCCACTTT | CASSSGRGNNSPLHF
TRBJ2-7 | TRBD2 | TRBV4-1 | . | TGCGCCAGCAGCCAAGTAAGCGGGATCTCCTACGAGCAGTACTTC | CASSQVSGISYEQYF
TRBJ1-2 | TRBD1 | TRBV5-6 | . | TGTGCCAGCAAATTGGGGGCGGACAGGGTGATTTTCACCTTC | CASKLGADRVIFTF
TRBJ1-5 | . | TRBV7-2 | . | TGTGCCAGCAGCCCGAGCTCAGGGAAGCCCCAGCATTTT | CASSPSSGKPQHF
TRBJ1-1 | . | TRBV6-6 | . | TGTGCCAGCAGTTACTCGCCCCACAGGAACACTGAAGCTTTCTTT | CASSYSPHRNTEAFF
TRBJ1-2 | . | TRBV10-1 | . | TGCGCCAGCAGTGAGTCCGGGGGCGGGAAATGGGAAGCTAACTATGGCTACACCTTC | CASSESGGGKWEANYGYTF
TRBJ1-1 | . | TRBV5-1 | . | TGCGCCAGCAGCTTGTTTTCAGCGAACACTGAAGCTTTCTTT | CASSLFSANTEAFF
TRBJ2-6 | . | TRBV5-8 | once | TGTGCCAGCAAGTCGAGTGCTGGGGCCAACGTCCTGACTTTC | CASKSSAGANVLTF
TRBJ2-7 | . | TRBV7-6 | few | TGTGCCAGCAGCTTAGCGCCAGTGAGCTCCTACGAGCAGTACTTC | CASSLAPVSSYEQYF
TRBJ2-3 | . | TRBV10-3 | . | TGTGCCATCAGTGAGTCGAGGGGGGCTTCTGGCACAGATACGCAGTATTTT | CAISESRGASGTDTQYF
TRBJ2-7 | TRBD2 | TRBV7-6 | once | TGTGCCAGCAGCCCCCCCGGGGGGTCTACCTACGAGCAGTACTTC | CASSPPGGSTYEQYF
TRBJ1-3 | . | TRBV25-1 | . | TGTGCCAGCAGTGGGTGGAGGGTCTCCGGAAACACCATATATTTT | CASSGWRVSGNTIYF
TRBJ2-7 | . | TRBV25-1 | . | TGTGCCAGCAGTGAACAGCCGAGCTCCTACGAGCAGTACTTC | CASSEQPSSYEQYF
TRBJ2-7 | TRBD2 | TRBV5-4 | . | TGTGCCAGCAGCCCAGTGGGGGGGAGGATCTACGAGCAGTACTTC | CASSPVGGRIYEQYF
TRBJ2-7 | TRBD2 | TRBV6-1 | . | TGTGCCAGCAGTGTGGGACTAGCCTCCAACGAGCAGTACTTC | CASSVGLASNEQYF
TRBJ2-7 | . | TRBV18 | . | TGTGCCAGCTCACCAGCGACGGGGACCTACGAGCAGTACTTC | CASSPATGTYEQYF
TRBJ1-1 | TRBD1 | TRBV4-1 | . | TGCGCCAGCAGCCAAGCCGGACAGGGGAACACTGAAGCTTTCTTT | CASSQAGQGNTEAFF
TRBJ1-1 | . | TRBV5-5 | . | TGTGCCAGCAGGGGCTCAGCCATGAACACTGAAGCTTTCTTT | CASRGSAMNTEAFF
TRBJ2-1 | TRBD2 | TRBV7-6 | . | TGTGCCAGCAGCTTAGTTTCGCCTAGCGGGGAGCAGTTCTTC | CASSLVSPSGEQFF
TRBJ1-1 | TRBD1 | TRBV6-5 | once | TGTGCCAGCAGTCTCCGGGACAGAGACACTGAAGCTTTCTTT | CASSLRDRDTEAFF
TRBJ1-3 | . | TRBV30 | . | TGTGCCTGGAGTGTTACAGGGCGAGGAAACACCATATATTTT | CAWSVTGRGNTIYF
TRBJ2-7 | TRBD2 | TRBV5-1 | . | TGCGCCAGCAGCTTGCGCAAACTAGCGGACTACGAGCAGTACTTC | CASSLRKLADYEQYF
TRBJ1-5 | . | TRBV5-4 | few | TGTGCCAGCAGCTTGGGAGGGGCCAATCAGCCCCAGCATTTT | CASSLGGANQPQHF
TRBJ2-4 | . | TRBV2 | few | TGTGCCAGCAGTGAAGCGGGAAGGGGGGCGTCGAAAAACATTCAGTACTTC | CASSEAGRGASKNIQYF
TRBJ2-2 | . | TRBV7-2 | once | TGTGCCAGCAGCCCGATGAGACGGGACGGGGAGCTGTTTTTT | CASSPMRRDGELFF
TRBJ2-1 | . | TRBV5-1 | . | TGCGCCAGCAGAGACCTCAGCAATGAGCAGTTCTTC | CASRDLSNEQFF
TRBJ2-5 | . | TRBV7-9 | . | TGTGCCAGCAGCTTAGTGGTGGGAGCAGAGACCCAGTACTTC | CASSLVVGAETQYF
TRBJ2-2 | TRBD1 | TRBV5-1 | . | TGCGCCAGCGTGCAGGGGGCGAACCCCGGGGAGCTGTTTTTT | CASVQGANPGELFF
TRBJ2-3 | TRBD2 | TRBV9 | . | TGTGCCAGCAGCGTAGTCGTTCGGTGGGGGGGATACTCCCTCACAGATACGCAGTATTTT | CASSVVVRWGGYSLTDTQYF
TRBJ1-6 | . | TRBV11-2 | . | TGTGCCAGCAGCTTATCCTCCCTCATCTACTTT | CASSLSSLIYF
TRBJ1-1 | TRBD1 | TRBV5-1 | few | TGCGCCAGTAGCAGACAGGGGCAGGACACTGAAGCTTTCTTT | CASSRQGQDTEAFF
TRBJ2-1 | . | TRBV5-1 | . | TGCGCCAGCAGACTGACCCCCCTCCCCAATGAGCAGTTCTTC | CASRLTPLPNEQFF
TRBJ1-5 | . | TRBV7-2 | . | TGTGCCAGCAGCTTAAGGTTGGGGGGCAGGCATCAGCCCCAGCATTTT | CASSLRLGGRHQPQHF
TRBJ2-5 | TRBD1 | TRBV29-1 | . | TGCAGCGCTCGACAGGGGGCATCAGAGACCCAGTACTTC | CSARQGASETQYF
TRBJ2-5 | TRBD2 | TRBV6-5 | . | TGTGCCAGCAATCCAGCGGGAGTTTGGGAGACCCAGTACTTC | CASNPAGVWETQYF
TRBJ2-5 | . | TRBV9 | . | TGTGCCAGCAGCGTAGTGAGGGAGACCCAGTACTTC | CASSVVRETQYF
TRBJ2-3 | TRBD2 | TRBV7-8 | . | TGTGCCAGCAGCCAAGTCGGGGGGGCTGGGGCAGATACGCAGTATTTT | CASSQVGGAGADTQYF
TRBJ1-2 | . | TRBV19 | . | TGTGCCAGTAGTACGACAGCCAAGAGTAACTATGGCTACACCTTC | CASSTTAKSNYGYTF
TRBJ2-1 | TRBD2 | TRBV2 | . | TGTGCCAGCAGTGAACGGACTAGCGGGAGTTTGGGCAATGAGCAGTTCTTC | CASSERTSGSLGNEQFF
TRBJ2-7 | . | TRBV5-1 | . | TGCGCCAGCAGCTTGGAGACCTCAGGGCCTTACGAGCAGTACTTC | CASSLETSGPYEQYF